This is a list of T cell receptor beta chains from one sample in a study of technical replicates of blood from a handful of donors. Assay: immunoSEQ multiplex PCR; the TCRdb copy retains only in-frame clones and omits some. The sample records more than 90,000 clones, approximately 95% being singletons. The material sequenced was T cells isolated from PBMCs. The origin of the receptors is a human donor in good health. Both conserved end residues are part of each CDR3. D genes are given only for firm matches. Size is omitted from some rows. Given values are once, few, many or a class for expanded clones.

cdr3_aa | cdr3_nt | j_call | d_call | clone_size | v_call
CASSHRTGAYNEQFF | TGTGCCAGCAGCCATAGGACAGGCGCCTACAATGAGCAGTTCTTC | TRBJ2-1 | TRBD1 | . | TRBV7-3
CAWSRDRGWGLDGYTF | TGTGCCTGGAGCCGGGACAGGGGTTGGGGATTGGATGGCTACACCTTC | TRBJ1-2 | TRBD1 | . | TRBV30
CASSQRAVAGGDQETQYF | TGCGCCAGCAGCCAACGAGCAGTAGCGGGGGGCGACCAAGAGACCCAGTACTTC | TRBJ2-5 | TRBD2 | once | TRBV4-1
CASTTIVLKNYGYTF | TGTGCCAGCACCACTATCGTCCTGAAAAACTATGGCTACACCTTC | TRBJ1-2 | . | . | TRBV28
CASSDQGGNQPQHF | TGTGCCAGCAGTGATCAGGGTGGCAATCAGCCCCAGCATTTT | TRBJ1-5 | . | . | TRBV6-4
CSVAGLAGRGGTYEQYF | TGCAGCGTTGCGGGACTAGCGGGAAGGGGTGGGACCTACGAGCAGTACTTC | TRBJ2-7 | TRBD2 | . | TRBV29-1
CASSNSGELFF | TGTGCCAGCAGCAACTCCGGGGAGCTGTTTTTT | TRBJ2-2 | . | . | TRBV21-1
CASSTTPGMGETQYF | TGTGCCAGCAGCACCACCCCAGGGATGGGGGAGACCCAGTACTTC | TRBJ2-5 | . | . | TRBV11-3
CASSLMGAPTDTQYF | TGTGCCAGCAGCTTAATGGGGGCCCCCACAGATACGCAGTATTTT | TRBJ2-3 | . | . | TRBV7-3
CASSSRGGLSNQPQHF | TGTGCCAGCAGTAGCCGTGGGGGCCTTAGCAATCAGCCCCAGCATTTT | TRBJ1-5 | . | few | TRBV2
CASSRGGQVYEQYF | TGTGCCAGCAGCCGAGGGGGACAGGTCTACGAGCAGTACTTC | TRBJ2-7 | TRBD1 | . | TRBV7-8